This T cell receptor beta chain was recovered during a study of blood T cell repertoires in COVID-19. Study information: The analysed material was cDNA or gDNA that came from T cells, B-cell-depleted T cells, or PBMCs.

Germline V gene lookup returns CDR1 MDHEN and CDR2 SYDVKM. Trimming stripped 6 bases from V and 4 bases from J, with 19 bases between. The CDR3 covers 16 residues. Repertoires were generated with immunoSEQ multiplex PCR, while TCRdb's copy carries only in-frame clones and drops some. Of around 250,000 clones in the sample, approximately 87% were seen once. The V gene is TRBV28, the J gene TRBJ2-1, with D perhaps TRBD1 (5 bases). The source of this sequence is a man in his 60s with acute or convalescent COVID-19. The specimen sequenced was peripheral blood. The DNA for the CDR3 is TGTGCCAGCAGCCGCGAATGGGGCCCCCATTACAATGAGCAGTTCTTC. Its translation is CASSREWGPHYNEQFF.